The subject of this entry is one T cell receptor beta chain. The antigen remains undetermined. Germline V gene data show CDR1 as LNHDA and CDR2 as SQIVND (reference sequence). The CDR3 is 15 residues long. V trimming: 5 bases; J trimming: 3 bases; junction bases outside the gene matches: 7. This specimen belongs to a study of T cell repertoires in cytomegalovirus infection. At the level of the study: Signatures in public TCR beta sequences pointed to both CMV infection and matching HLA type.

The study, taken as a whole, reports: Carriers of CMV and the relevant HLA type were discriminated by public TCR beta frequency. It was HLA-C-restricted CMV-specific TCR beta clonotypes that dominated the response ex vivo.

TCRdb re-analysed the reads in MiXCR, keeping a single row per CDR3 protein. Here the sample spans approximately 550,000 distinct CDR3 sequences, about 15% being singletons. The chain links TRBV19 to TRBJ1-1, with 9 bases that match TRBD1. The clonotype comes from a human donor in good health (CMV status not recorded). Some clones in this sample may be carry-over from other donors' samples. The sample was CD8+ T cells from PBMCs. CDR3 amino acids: CASSPGGTGYTEAFF. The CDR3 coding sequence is TGTGCCAGTAGTCCGGGCGGGACAGGGTACACTGAAGCTTTCTTT. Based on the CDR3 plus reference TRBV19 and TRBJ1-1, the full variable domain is DGGITQSPKYLFRKEGQNVTLSCEQNLNHDAMYWYRQDPGQGLRLIYYSQIVNDFQKGDIAEGYSVSREKKESFPLTVTSAQKNPTAFYLCASSPGGTGYTEAFFGQGTRLTVV.